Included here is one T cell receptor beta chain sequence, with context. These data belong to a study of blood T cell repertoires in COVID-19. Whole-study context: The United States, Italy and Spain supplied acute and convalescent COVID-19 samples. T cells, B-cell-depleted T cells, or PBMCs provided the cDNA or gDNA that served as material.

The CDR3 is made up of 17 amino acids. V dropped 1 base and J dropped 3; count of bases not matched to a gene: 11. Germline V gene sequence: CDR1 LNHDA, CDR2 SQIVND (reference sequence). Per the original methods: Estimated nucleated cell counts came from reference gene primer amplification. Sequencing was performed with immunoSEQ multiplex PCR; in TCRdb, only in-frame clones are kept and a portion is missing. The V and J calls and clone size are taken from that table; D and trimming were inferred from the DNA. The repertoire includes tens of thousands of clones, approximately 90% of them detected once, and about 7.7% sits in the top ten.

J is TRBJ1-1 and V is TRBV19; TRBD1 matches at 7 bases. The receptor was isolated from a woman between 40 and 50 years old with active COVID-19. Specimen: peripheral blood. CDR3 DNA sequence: TGTGCCAGTAGTATAGGGGCCAGGACAGGCCTTGACACTGAAGCTTTCTTT. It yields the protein CASSIGARTGLDTEAFF.